The entry below gives a single T cell receptor beta chain sequence along with its context. These data are taken from a study of T cell changes during pregnancy in multiple sclerosis. The CDR3 extends over 17 amino acids. CDR1 is MGHRA and CDR2 is YSYEKL in the germline V gene. The V and J ends lost 1 base and 3 bases, in that order; junction bases with no gene match: 7. Using immunoSEQ multiplex PCR, the repertoire was profiled, and TCRdb retains in-frame clones only, with some absent. The repertoire includes around 120,000 clones, approximately 89% of them detected once, and approximately 3.5% sits in the top ten.

The sequence was collected from a female donor with multiple sclerosis, enrolled in a pregnancy study. The source was peripheral blood, collected after pregnancy. The V call is TRBV4-1, the J call TRBJ2-5; 11 nucleotides match TRBD2. The CDR3 here is CASSQGIAGGLEETQYF. The CDR3 nucleotides are TGCGCCAGCAGCCAAGGAATAGCGGGGGGGCTCGAAGAGACCCAGTACTTC.